Each of the 16 T cell receptor beta chains below was sequenced from the same sample in a study of T cells in Graves' hyperthyroidism and ophthalmopathy. The source material, RNA transcripts, was used to amplify TCR beta CDR3 regions. HTBI primers were used for first-round RT-PCR of the TCR CDR3. One entry per CDR3 protein, called by TCRdb with MiXCR from the multiplex PCR reads. The sample shows about 590,000 distinct CDR3 sequences, around 14% of them seen only once. Sequencing was done on a sample of blood. The receptor source for this set is a woman between 18 and 29 years old with Graves' ophthalmopathy.

At least ten counts were recorded for this clonotype. The chain recombines TRBV28 with TRBJ2-7; no reliable D call. This CDR3 region has 13 residues. CDR1 and CDR2 from the germline V gene are MDHEN and SYDVKM. With 5 bases removed from V and 3 bases from J, the gap between germline ends came to 11 bases. The CDR3 reads CASSNLKVYEQYF. As DNA, the CDR3 is TGTGCCAGCAGTAACCTAAAGGTCTACGAGCAGTACTTC.

In this sample, this clonotype turned up many times. The genes are TRBV15 and TRBJ2-3; maybe TRBD2 (5 bases). The CDR3 covers 17 residues. With 0 bases removed from V and 2 bases from J, the gap between germline ends came to 15 bases. From germline, CDR1 is LNHNV and CDR2 YYDKDF (reference sequence). CDR3 nucleotides: TGTGCCACCAGCAGAGACCCGATCCAGGAGGTCACAGATACGCAGTATTTT. Translating gives CATSRDPIQEVTDTQYF.

This clonotype came up a few times. This chain connects TRBV10-3 to TRBJ2-1, with 7 nucleotides matching TRBD2. With 3 bases clipped from V and 6 bases from J, the junction kept 2 bases outside the gene matches. The CDR3 spans 13 residues. The germline V gene encodes CDR1 ENHRY and CDR2 SYGVKD. The CDR3 loop reads CAISDRTSNEQFF. The CDR3 DNA is TGTGCCATCAGTGACAGGACTAGCAATGAGCAGTTCTTC.

This clonotype has a count of ten or more. The chain recombines TRBV30 with TRBJ2-1; 7 bases map to TRBD2. V lost 0 bases to trimming and J lost 0 bases; unmatched junction nucleotides: 8. There are 17 residues in the CDR3. Germline CDR1 reads GTSNPN; CDR2 reads SVGIG (reference sequence). CDR3 in DNA: TGTGCCTGGAGTGTAGGTCTCACTAGCGTCTCCTACAATGAGCAGTTCTTC. Protein product: CAWSVGLTSVSYNEQFF.

On this clonotype: This may be a read error: a much more frequent sequence differs by one nucleotide. The chain is built from TRBV7-8 and TRBJ1-2, with 10 bases identical to TRBD1. This CDR3 has 14 residues. Losses at the gene ends were 8 bases for V and 5 bases for J; bases not matched to a gene: 8. Germline CDR1 and CDR2: SGHVS and FQNEAQ. This CDR3 is CASGIPGQGYGYTF. The CDR3 coding sequence is TGTGCCAGCGGCATACCGGGACAGGGGTATGGCTACACCTTC.

This clonotype was observed a few times. The chain is built from TRBV18 and TRBJ1-2; possible D gene TRBD1, 5 bases. Trimming removed 3 bases at V and 2 bases at J, with 13 bases between. Germline values: CDR1 KGHSH, CDR2 LQKENI. CDR3 length: 15 residues. The CDR3 DNA follows: TGTGCCAGCTCACCGGAATTGACAGTGAACTATGGCTACACCTTC. Its protein is CASSPELTVNYGYTF.

This clonotype was counted at least ten times. The chain couples TRBV11-1 to TRBJ2-1; 7 nucleotides align to TRBD2. The CDR3 covers 16 residues. Looked up from germline, CDR1 is SGHAT and CDR2 is FQDESV (reference sequence). V lost 5 bases, J lost 7 bases, and 14 bases stayed unmatched. This CDR3 reads CASSSRESGVHNEQFF. The CDR3, as DNA: TGTGCCAGCAGCAGTCGGGAAAGCGGGGTCCATAATGAGCAGTTCTTC.

Many counts were recorded for this clonotype. The V gene is TRBV12-3 or TRBV12-4, the J gene TRBJ2-7; TRBD2 matches 11 bases. Unmatched junction bases numbered 3, after V lost 5 bases and J lost 0 bases. This CDR3 is built from 15 residues. CDR3 sequence reads: CASSQTSGASYEQYF. As DNA, the CDR3 is TGTGCCAGCAGTCAGACTAGCGGGGCCTCCTACGAGCAGTACTTC.

The table lists this clonotype with many counts. The chain is built from TRBV12-3 or TRBV12-4 and TRBJ2-7; D is possibly TRBD2 (6 bases). The CDR3 has 15 amino acids. With 6 bases removed from V and 3 bases from J, the gap between germline ends came to 18 bases. CDR3 DNA: TGTGCCAGCAGCAATAAAAGGGGCGGGAACTACGAGCAGTACTTC. It codes for CASSNKRGGNYEQYF.

This clonotype was detected ten times or more. The chain combines TRBV7-2 with TRBJ2-7, with 7 positions matching TRBD2. Germline CDR1 SGHTA, CDR2 FQGNSA. V lost 3 bases and J lost 2; bases outside the gene matches: 10. The CDR3 sequence is 16 residues long. The CDR3 coding sequence is TGTGCCAGCAGCTTTACCGCCGGGGACTACCCCTACGAGCAGTACTTC. As protein: CASSFTAGDYPYEQYF.

This clonotype was seen more than once but under ten times. This chain links TRBV11-1 with TRBJ1-3; D gene unclear. The CDR3 covers 14 residues. V shed 5 bases and J shed 2 bases, with 10 bases lying between them. CDR1 and CDR2 from the germline V gene are SGHAT and FQDESV (reference sequence). CDR3 sequence reads: CASSAPEAGNTIYF. The CDR3 DNA follows: TGTGCCAGCAGCGCCCCCGAGGCTGGAAACACCATATATTTT. The complete variable domain, with remaining parts taken from reference TRBV11-1 and TRBJ1-3, reads EAEVAQSPRYKITEKSQAVAFWCDPISGHATLYWYRQILGQGPELLVQFQDESVVDDSQLPKDRFSAERLKGVDSTLKIQPAELGDSAMYLCASSAPEAGNTIYFGEGSWLTVV.

This clonotype showed up just a few times. J is TRBJ2-6 and V is TRBV15; 8 bases align to TRBD1. The CDR3 runs 19 residues. CDR1 and CDR2 (germline): LNHNV, YYDKDF (reference sequence). J was trimmed by 0 bases and V by 3 bases; bases with no gene match: 10. The CDR3 here is CATSRVYGTGVSGANVLTF. DNA for the CDR3: TGTGCCACCAGCAGGGTATACGGGACAGGAGTCTCTGGGGCCAACGTCCTGACTTTC.

This sequence joins TRBV18 and TRBJ2-7; perhaps D is TRBD1 or TRBD2 (5 bases each). The CDR3 covers 14 residues. Germline lookup yields CDR1 KGHSH and CDR2 LQKENI. The germline V and J ends were trimmed by 0 bases and 3 bases, with 9 bases remaining between them. CDR3 DNA: TGTGCCAGCTCACCACCGGGACCACTCTACGAGCAGTACTTC. As protein: CASSPPGPLYEQYF.

This chain uses TRBV7-3 with TRBJ1-3; TRBD1 matches 8 bases. This CDR3 spans 15 amino acids. Germline CDR1 is SGHTA and CDR2 is FQGTGA. V lost 4 bases to trimming and J lost 4 bases; unmatched junction nucleotides: 6. The CDR3 sequence is CASSSRTGPGNTIYF. In DNA form, the CDR3 reads TGTGCCAGCAGCTCCCGGACAGGGCCCGGAAACACCATATATTTT.

With respect to this clonotype: This clone may be a read error of a much larger clone one base away. This sequence joins TRBV12-3 or TRBV12-4 and TRBJ1-5; no reliable D call. The CDR3 covers 13 residues. The germline V and J ends were trimmed by 6 bases and 6 bases, with 12 bases remaining between them. For the CDR3, the DNA is TGTGCCAGCAGATGGGGATGGGTTCAGCCCCAGCATTTT. It yields the protein CASRWGWVQPQHF.

This clonotype was found a few times. The chain employs TRBV19 and TRBJ2-2, with D tentatively TRBD1 (5 bases). Germline V CDR1 and CDR2: LNHDA, SQIVND (reference sequence). The CDR3 loop spans 16 amino acids. V shed 7 bases and J shed 1 base, with 16 bases lying between them. This chain's CDR3 is CASNRQIRMNTGELFF. CDR3 coding DNA: TGTGCCAGTAACCGACAGATTAGGATGAACACCGGGGAGCTGTTTTTT.